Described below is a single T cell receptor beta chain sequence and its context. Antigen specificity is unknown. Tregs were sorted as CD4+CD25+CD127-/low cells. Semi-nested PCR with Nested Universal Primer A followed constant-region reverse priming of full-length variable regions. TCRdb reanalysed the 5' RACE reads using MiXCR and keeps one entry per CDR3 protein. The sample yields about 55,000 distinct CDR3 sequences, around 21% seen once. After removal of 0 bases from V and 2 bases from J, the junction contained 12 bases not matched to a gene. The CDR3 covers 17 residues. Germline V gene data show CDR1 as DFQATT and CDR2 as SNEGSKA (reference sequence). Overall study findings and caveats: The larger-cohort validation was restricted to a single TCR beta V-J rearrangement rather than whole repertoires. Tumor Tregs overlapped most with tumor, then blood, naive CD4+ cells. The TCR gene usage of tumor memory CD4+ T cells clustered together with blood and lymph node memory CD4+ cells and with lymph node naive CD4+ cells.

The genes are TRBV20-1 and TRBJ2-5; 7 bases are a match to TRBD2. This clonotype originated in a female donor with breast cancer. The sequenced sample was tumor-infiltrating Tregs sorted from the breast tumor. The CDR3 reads CSARDTRTSWAQETQYF. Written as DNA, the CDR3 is TGCAGTGCTAGAGATACCCGGACTAGTTGGGCGCAAGAGACCCAGTACTTC.